Listed here are 29 T cell receptor beta chains from one sample, sequenced in a study of blood T cell repertoires in COVID-19. TCRdb's table, derived via immunoSEQ multiplex PCR, lists solely in-frame clones and lacks some. The sample yields over 95,000 clones, around 83% seen once. The material sequenced was peripheral blood. The receptor set was obtained from a woman aged 55-70 years with COVID-19, enrolled during active disease.

CDR3: CATSDRNNEQFF. The CDR3 DNA follows: TGTGCCACCAGTGACAGGAACAATGAGCAGTTCTTC. V and J are TRBV24-1 and TRBJ2-1; no clear D. Per the germline V gene, CDR1 is KGHDR and CDR2 is SFDVKD. V was trimmed by 4 bases and J by 5 bases, leaving 5 bases between them. CDR3 length equals 12 residues.

This chain links TRBV24-1 with TRBJ2-1; 7 nucleotides align to TRBD2. This CDR3 has 13 residues. V lost 4 bases and J lost 13; bases outside the gene matches: 9. The germline gives CDR1 KGHDR, CDR2 SFDVKD. CDR3 amino acids: CATSDPTSEQQFF. The CDR3 coding sequence is TGTGCCACCAGTGACCCAACTAGCGAACAACAGTTCTTC.

This rearrangement joins TRBV24-1 to TRBJ2-3; weak D call: TRBD1 (5 bases). Germline V gene lookup returns CDR1 KGHDR and CDR2 SFDVKD. V lost 2 bases, J lost 1 base, and 9 bases lay in between. This CDR3 has 15 residues. The CDR3: CATSDYGAGTDTQYF. CDR3 nucleotides: TGTGCCACCAGTGATTATGGGGCCGGCACAGATACGCAGTATTTT.

The CDR3 sequence: CASRTDTNTGELFF. CDR3 coding DNA: TGTGCCAGCAGGACTGATACGAACACCGGGGAGCTGTTTTTT. The V call is TRBV2, the J call TRBJ2-2, with D hard to call. The length of the CDR3 is 14 residues. The V gene's germline CDR1 is SNHLY and CDR2 FYNNEI. Trimming took off 6 bases at V and 0 bases at J, with 8 bases between the two ends.

The chain combines TRBV7-9 with TRBJ2-7; no definite D call. The CDR3 runs to 14 residues. Germline CDR1 is SEHNR and CDR2 is FQNEAQ (reference sequence). The germline V and J ends were trimmed by 1 base and 0 bases, with 7 bases remaining between them. The CDR3 DNA follows: TGTGCCAGCAGCTTAGAACAGAACTCCTACGAGCAGTACTTC. This encodes CASSLEQNSYEQYF.

Worth noting for this clone: An end of the junction does not agree with germline; a read error may underlie this. The chain uses TRBV7-7 and TRBJ1-4; D might be TRBD1 (5 bases). CDR3 size: 15 residues. CDR1 SSHAT and CDR2 FNYEAQ come from the germline V gene (reference sequence). The CDR3 DNA follows: TGTGCTAGCAGCTTAGCGGGGGGAGATGGGGAAAAACTGTTTTTT. Its protein product is CASSLAGGDGEKLFF.

V and J are TRBV12-3 or TRBV12-4 and TRBJ1-5; D uncertain. Trimming took 5 bases from V and 7 from J, leaving 12 bases between them. The CDR3 sequence is 13 residues long. The CDR3, as DNA: TGTGCCAGCAGTCCGGGTAGAAAGCAGCCCCAGCATTTT. This encodes CASSPGRKQPQHF.

V usage is TRBV4-3 and J usage is TRBJ1-3, with no clear D. CDR3 length equals 15 residues. Trimming removed 0 bases at V and 3 bases at J, with 9 bases between. Germline CDR1 LGHNA, CDR2 YSLEER. The CDR3 nucleotides are TGCGCCAGCAGCCAAGATTGGCAGTATGGAAACACCATATATTTT. Amino acid sequence: CASSQDWQYGNTIYF.

This clone occurred once. V and J are TRBV6-5 and TRBJ1-2; 8 bases align to TRBD1. Germline V gene sequence: CDR1 MNHEY, CDR2 SVGAGI. The CDR3 consists of 13 residues. The J segment lost 7 bases and the V segment lost 0 bases, leaving 1 base of the junction unmatched. The CDR3 DNA reads as TGTGCCAGCAGTTACTCGGGGACAGGTGGCTACACCTTC. Translating it yields CASSYSGTGGYTF.

V usage is TRBV4-1 and J usage is TRBJ2-3; TRBD2 is a possible D gene (5 bases). The CDR3 spans 14 residues. CDR1 and CDR2 from the germline V gene are MGHRA and YSYEKL. V gave up 0 bases and J gave up 2 bases, with 6 bases separating them. The CDR3, as DNA: TGCGCCAGCAGCCAAGATGGACTCACAGATACGCAGTATTTT. It encodes CASSQDGLTDTQYF.

The chain carries TRBV19 and TRBJ1-1, with a weak D call TRBD1 (5 bases). This CDR3 has 14 residues. Germline loops: CDR1 LNHDA, CDR2 SQIVND (reference sequence). V dropped 7 bases and J dropped 1 base, with 13 bases sitting between them. CDR3 amino acids: CASNTPGQNTEAFF. CDR3 bases: TGTGCCAGTAACACGCCCGGACAGAACACTGAAGCTTTCTTT.

Here the CDR3 reads CATSRVLAGGRETQYF. CDR3 coding DNA: TGTGCCACCAGCAGGGTTTTAGCGGGGGGGCGAGAGACCCAGTACTTC. This sequence joins TRBV15 and TRBJ2-5, with 11 bases fitting TRBD2. V lost 3 bases to trimming and J lost 4 bases; unmatched junction nucleotides: 7. Germline CDR1 LNHNV, CDR2 YYDKDF (reference sequence). The CDR3 is 16 residues long.

This chain connects TRBV3-1 (or the pseudogene TRBV3-2) to TRBJ1-1, with a possible D match to TRBD1 (6 bases). V lost 4 bases and J lost 4, with 16 bases in between. The germline V gene has CDR1 LGHDT and CDR2 YNNKEL (reference sequence). This CDR3 has 15 amino acids. CDR3 sequence reads: CASSRSGVVGTEAFF. DNA of the CDR3: TGTGCCAGCAGCCGATCAGGGGTCGTCGGCACTGAAGCTTTCTTT.

This CDR3 is CASSPWTGNEKLFF. CDR3 nucleotides: TGTGCCAGCAGCCCATGGACAGGGAATGAAAAACTGTTTTTT. The chain joins TRBV7-9 to TRBJ1-4; 8 bases are shared with TRBD1. V shed 5 bases, J shed 5 bases, and the junction held 4 bases outside the gene matches. The CDR3 has 14 residues. Germline assignment: CDR1 SEHNR and CDR2 FQNEAQ (reference sequence). The whole variable domain, remainder taken from reference TRBV7-9 and TRBJ1-4, is DTGVSQNPRHKITKRGQNVTFRCDPISEHNRLYWYRQTLGQGPEFLTYFQNEAQLEKSRLLSDRFSAERPKGSFSTLEIQRTEQGDSAMYLCASSPWTGNEKLFFGSGTQLSVL.

The rearrangement joins TRBV18 to TRBJ1-1; D is unresolved. V was clipped by 3 bases and J by 5 bases, with 13 bases between them. The CDR3 is 14 residues long. Germline V lookup: CDR1 KGHSH, CDR2 LQKENI. CDR3 region: CASSPEWAWTEAFF. In DNA, the CDR3 is TGTGCCAGCTCACCCGAGTGGGCATGGACTGAAGCTTTCTTT. Full variable domain (outside the CDR3, taken from reference TRBV18 and TRBJ1-1): NAGVMQNPRHLVRRRGQEARLRCSPMKGHSHVYWYRQLPEEGLKFMVYLQKENIIDESGMPKERFSAEFPKEGPSILRIQQVVRGDSAAYFCASSPEWAWTEAFFGQGTRLTVV.

This chain links TRBV7-9 with TRBJ2-2; 10 bases align to TRBD1. V shed 5 bases, J shed 5 bases, and the junction held 11 bases outside the gene matches. This CDR3 region has 17 residues. Germline V gene data show CDR1 as SEHNR and CDR2 as FQNEAQ (reference sequence). For the CDR3, the DNA is TGTGCCAGCAGCCGTCCTAAAGGGACAGGGGCGACCGGGGAGCTGTTTTTT. Its translation: CASSRPKGTGATGELFF.

The chain employs TRBV6-5 and TRBJ1-1; the D is unclear. Germline V CDR1 and CDR2: MNHEY, SVGAGI. This CDR3 is 13 amino acids long. V lost 8 bases, J lost 0 bases, and 10 bases lay in between. CDR3 residues: CASAGYMNTEAFF. The CDR3, as DNA: TGTGCCAGCGCAGGATACATGAACACTGAAGCTTTCTTT.

This sequence joins TRBV10-3 and TRBJ2-3; 10 nucleotides match TRBD1. With 0 bases clipped from V and 5 bases from J, the junction kept 2 bases outside the gene matches. Germline CDR1 reads ENHRY; CDR2 reads SYGVKD. The CDR3 totals 15 residues. The CDR3 DNA reads as TGTGCCATCAGTGAGTCGCGGACAGGGGGAGATACGCAGTATTTT. Residues: CAISESRTGGDTQYF.

The chain combines TRBV24-1 with TRBJ2-3; possibly TRBD2 for D (5 bases). Germline V gives CDR1 KGHDR, CDR2 SFDVKD. V lost 4 bases to trimming and J lost 5 bases, with 15 bases between them. The CDR3 consists of 15 residues. The CDR3 sequence is CATSEGSGPGDTQYF. CDR3 bases: TGTGCCACCAGTGAAGGGAGTGGGCCTGGAGATACGCAGTATTTT.

This rearrangement joins TRBV5-1 to TRBJ2-6; D is perhaps TRBD1 (5 bases). The ends were cut back, 4 bases at V and 0 bases at J, with 17 bases in the middle. The CDR3 totals 18 residues. Germline-derived CDR1 and CDR2 are SGHRS and YFSETQ. This chain's CDR3 is CASSPERQGSSGANVLTF. DNA of the CDR3: TGCGCCAGCAGCCCGGAGCGTCAGGGTAGCTCTGGGGCCAACGTCCTGACTTTC.

This clone was counted once. The chain couples TRBV6-5 to TRBJ1-1, with 9 nucleotides matching TRBD1. The germline CDR1 and CDR2 sequences are MNHEY and SVGAGI. The J segment lost 11 bases and the V segment lost 10 bases, leaving 17 bases of the junction unmatched. The CDR3 length is 14 residues. The CDR3 sequence is CATGPDRGFIVAFF. As DNA, the CDR3 is TGTGCCACGGGACCGGACAGGGGCTTTATTGTTGCTTTCTTT.

Written as DNA, the CDR3 is TGTGCCAGCAGTTACGGGACAGGGGGCGTAGAGTATGGCTACACCTTC. Protein sequence: CASSYGTGGVEYGYTF. This sequence joins TRBV6-5 and TRBJ1-2; 12 bases agree with TRBD1. CDR3 size: 16 residues. Per the germline V gene, CDR1 is MNHEY and CDR2 is SVGAGI. Losses at the gene ends were 2 bases for V and 5 bases for J; bases not matched to a gene: 6.

The J gene is TRBJ1-2, the V gene TRBV6-2 or TRBV6-3, with D possibly matching TRBD1 (5 bases). There are 14 residues in the CDR3. Deletions cut 0 bases from V and 7 bases from J, with 12 bases between. Germline V gene lookup returns CDR1 MNHEY and CDR2 SVGEGT. CDR3 amino acids: CASSYSREGSGYTF. In nucleotides, the CDR3 is TGTGCCAGCAGTTACTCGCGGGAGGGGAGTGGCTACACCTTC.

This chain links TRBV5-4 with TRBJ2-1; 7 bases are a match to TRBD2. V was pared by 2 bases and J by 4 bases, with 3 bases of the junction left unmatched. This CDR3 is 14 amino acids long. Germline CDR1 reads SGHNT; CDR2 reads YYREEE (reference sequence). The CDR3 loop reads CASSLRGGYNEQFF. The CDR3 nucleotides read TGTGCCAGCAGCTTAAGGGGAGGGTACAATGAGCAGTTCTTC.

This clone was seen a handful of times. The chain carries TRBV7-2 and TRBJ2-1, with 7 bases that match TRBD1. The length of the CDR3 is 16 residues. Per the germline V gene, CDR1 is SGHTA and CDR2 is FQGNSA. V gave up 5 bases and J gave up 0 bases; unmatched junction bases: 7. The CDR3 coding sequence is TGTGCCAGCAGCCGCTCAGGGGGTAGCTCCTACAATGAGCAGTTCTTC. Its translation: CASSRSGGSSYNEQFF.

CDR3 loop: CASSLRAYQPQHF. The CDR3 region has the DNA TGTGCCAGCAGTTTGAGGGCCTATCAGCCCCAGCATTTT. The genes are TRBV27 and TRBJ1-5, with unresolved D. Germline CDR1 MNHEY, CDR2 SMNVEV (reference sequence). This CDR3 region has 13 residues. V lost 3 bases, J lost 5 bases, and 8 bases lay in between.

This chain links TRBV29-1 with TRBJ2-7; 11 bases line up with TRBD1. Germline CDR1 and CDR2: SQVTM and ANQGSEA. The V gene end was trimmed by 3 bases and the J gene end by 2 bases; junction bases not matched to a gene: 0. This CDR3 is built from 13 residues. The CDR3 reads CSVEGQGAYEQYF. The CDR3 nucleotides are TGCAGCGTTGAGGGACAGGGGGCCTACGAGCAGTACTTC.

The rearrangement uses TRBV6-5 and TRBJ2-6; no clear D gene. The CDR3 consists of 15 residues. Between the trimmed V and J ends, which lost 6 bases and 2 bases, there was a span of 11 bases. CDR1 and CDR2 (germline): MNHEY, SVGAGI. The CDR3 nucleotides are TGTGCCAGCAGCCAACTGAGAACTGGGGCCAACGTCCTGACTTTC. It encodes CASSQLRTGANVLTF.

The genes are TRBV28 and TRBJ2-2, with 8 positions matching TRBD2. The CDR3 loop spans 17 amino acids. J gave up 3 bases and V 10 bases, and 16 bases lay outside the gene matches. The germline gives CDR1 MDHEN, CDR2 SYDVKM. CDR3 protein: CAIQGAGEYEDTGELFF. CDR3 nucleotides: TGTGCCATCCAGGGAGCGGGGGAATACGAGGACACCGGGGAGCTGTTTTTT.